This T cell receptor beta chain was found in a study of T cell repertoires in cytomegalovirus infection. Study background: Epitope selection comprised recently identified HLA-C-restricted CMV epitopes and well-studied HLA-B-restricted CMV epitopes.

Trimming shortened V by 4 bases and J by 4 bases, and 20 bases separated the two germline ends. The length of the CDR3 is 17 residues. TCRdb called the reads again in MiXCR, with one record for every CDR3 protein. The repertoire holds about 770,000 distinct CDR3 sequences, with 25% to 35% as singletons. In the case of this clonotype: The antigen is not known.

V usage is TRBV12-3 or TRBV12-4 and J usage is TRBJ2-1; maybe TRBD2 (6 bases). The sample here was cultured CD8+ T cells from PBMCs, taken from culture after CMV antigen stimulation. The clonotype comes from a human donor in good health (CMV status not recorded). Some clones in this sample may be carry-over from other donors' samples. In nucleotides, the CDR3 is TGTGCCAGCAGTTCCCCGGGTAGCGGAGGGCCTTACAATGAGCAGTTCTTC. This translates into CASSSPGSGGPYNEQFF.